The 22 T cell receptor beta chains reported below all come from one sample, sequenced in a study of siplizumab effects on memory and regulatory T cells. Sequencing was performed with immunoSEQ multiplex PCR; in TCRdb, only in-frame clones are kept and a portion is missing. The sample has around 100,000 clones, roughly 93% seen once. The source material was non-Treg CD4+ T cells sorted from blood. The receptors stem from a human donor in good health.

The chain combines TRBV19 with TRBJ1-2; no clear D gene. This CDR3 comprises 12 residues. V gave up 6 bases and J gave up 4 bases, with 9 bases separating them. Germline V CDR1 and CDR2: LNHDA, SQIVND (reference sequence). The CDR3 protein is CASSRPSYGYTF. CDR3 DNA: TGTGCCAGTAGCCGACCGAGCTATGGCTACACCTTC. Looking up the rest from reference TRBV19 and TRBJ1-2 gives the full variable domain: DGGITQSPKYLFRKEGQNVTLSCEQNLNHDAMYWYRQDPGQGLRLIYYSQIVNDFQKGDIAEGYSVSREKKESFPLTVTSAQKNPTAFYLCASSRPSYGYTFGSGTRLTVV.

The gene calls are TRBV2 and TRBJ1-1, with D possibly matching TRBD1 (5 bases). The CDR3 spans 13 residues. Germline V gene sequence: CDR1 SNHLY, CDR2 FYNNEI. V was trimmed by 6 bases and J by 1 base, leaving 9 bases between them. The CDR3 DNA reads TGTGCCAGCAGCTCAGGGTGGAACACTGAAGCTTTCTTT. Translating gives CASSSGWNTEAFF.

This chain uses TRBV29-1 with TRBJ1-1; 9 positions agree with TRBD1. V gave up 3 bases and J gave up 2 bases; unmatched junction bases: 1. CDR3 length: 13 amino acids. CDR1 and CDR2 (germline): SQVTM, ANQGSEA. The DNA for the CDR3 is TGCAGCGTTGAGACAGGGGGAAACACTGAAGCTTTCTTT. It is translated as CSVETGGNTEAFF.

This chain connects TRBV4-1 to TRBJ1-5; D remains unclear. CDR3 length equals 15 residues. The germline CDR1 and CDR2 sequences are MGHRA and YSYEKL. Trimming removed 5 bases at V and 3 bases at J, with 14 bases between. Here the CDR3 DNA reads TGCGCCAGCAGCGTGGACGGCTATAACAATCAGCCCCAGCATTTT. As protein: CASSVDGYNNQPQHF.

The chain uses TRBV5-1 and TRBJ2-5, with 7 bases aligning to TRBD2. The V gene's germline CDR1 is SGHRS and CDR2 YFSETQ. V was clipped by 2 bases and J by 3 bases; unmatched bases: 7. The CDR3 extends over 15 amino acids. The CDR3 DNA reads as TGCGCCAGCAGCTTTGGCGGGAGAATAAAAGAGACCCAGTACTTC. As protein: CASSFGGRIKETQYF.

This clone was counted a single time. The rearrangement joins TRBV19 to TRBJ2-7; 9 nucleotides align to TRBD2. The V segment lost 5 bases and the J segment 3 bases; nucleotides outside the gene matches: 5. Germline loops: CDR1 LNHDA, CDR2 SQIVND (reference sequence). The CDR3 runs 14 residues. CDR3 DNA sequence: TGTGCCAGTAGTTTATCTAGCGGGAACTACGAGCAGTACTTC. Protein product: CASSLSSGNYEQYF.

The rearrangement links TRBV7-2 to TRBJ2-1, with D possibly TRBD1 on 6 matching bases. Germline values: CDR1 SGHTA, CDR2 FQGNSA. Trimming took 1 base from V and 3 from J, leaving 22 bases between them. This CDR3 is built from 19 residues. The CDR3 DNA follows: TGTGCCAGCAGCTTAGTACTGGGCAGCAGGGGAGTTAGCTACAATGAGCAGTTCTTC. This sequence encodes CASSLVLGSRGVSYNEQFF.

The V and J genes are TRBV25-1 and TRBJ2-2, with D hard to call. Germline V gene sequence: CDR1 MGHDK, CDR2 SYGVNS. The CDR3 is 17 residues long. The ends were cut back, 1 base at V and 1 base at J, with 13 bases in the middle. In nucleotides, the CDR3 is TGTGCCAGCAGTGAATCTAGGGCGACCGGGAACACCGGGGAGCTGTTTTTT. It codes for CASSESRATGNTGELFF.

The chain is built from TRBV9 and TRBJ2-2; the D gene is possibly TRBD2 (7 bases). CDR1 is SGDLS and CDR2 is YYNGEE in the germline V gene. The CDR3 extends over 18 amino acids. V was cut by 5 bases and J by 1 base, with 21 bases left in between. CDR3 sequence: CASSDPIQGLRNTGELFF. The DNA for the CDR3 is TGTGCCAGCAGTGACCCCATACAGGGACTAAGGAACACCGGGGAGCTGTTTTTT.

CDR3 DNA sequence: TGTGCCAGCAGTTTTGAGCAGCCCCAGCATTTT. Its translation: CASSFEQPQHF. This chain connects TRBV28 to TRBJ1-5; D is undetermined. This CDR3 is 11 amino acids long. Trimming shortened V by 3 bases and J by 7 bases, and 4 bases separated the two germline ends. Germline V gives CDR1 MDHEN, CDR2 SYDVKM.

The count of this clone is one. The CDR3 nucleotides read TGCGCCAGCAGCTTGGTTGCAGATAACAATGAGCAGTTCTTC. Translating it yields CASSLVADNNEQFF. V is TRBV5-1 and J is TRBJ2-1; D gene unclear. The length of the CDR3 is 14 residues. Trimming took 0 bases from V and 5 from J, leaving 9 bases between them. Germline CDR1 is SGHRS and CDR2 is YFSETQ.

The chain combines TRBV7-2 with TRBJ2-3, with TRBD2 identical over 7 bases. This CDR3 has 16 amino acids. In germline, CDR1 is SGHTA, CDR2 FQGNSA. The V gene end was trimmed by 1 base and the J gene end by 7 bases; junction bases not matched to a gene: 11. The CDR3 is CASSLVGREPLNTQYF. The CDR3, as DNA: TGTGCCAGCAGCTTAGTGGGGCGGGAGCCTTTAAATACGCAGTATTTT.

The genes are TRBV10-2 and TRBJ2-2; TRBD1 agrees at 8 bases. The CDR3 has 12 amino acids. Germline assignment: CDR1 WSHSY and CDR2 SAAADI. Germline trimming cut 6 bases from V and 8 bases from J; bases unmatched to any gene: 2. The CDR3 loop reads CASRDREGELFF. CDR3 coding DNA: TGCGCCAGCAGGGACAGGGAGGGGGAGCTGTTTTTT.

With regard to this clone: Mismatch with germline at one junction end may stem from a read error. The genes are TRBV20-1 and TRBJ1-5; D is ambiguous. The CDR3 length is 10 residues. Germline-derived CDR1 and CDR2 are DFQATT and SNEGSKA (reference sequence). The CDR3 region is CSAGDQPQHF. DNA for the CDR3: TGCAGTGCTGGAGATCAGCCCCAGCATTTT.

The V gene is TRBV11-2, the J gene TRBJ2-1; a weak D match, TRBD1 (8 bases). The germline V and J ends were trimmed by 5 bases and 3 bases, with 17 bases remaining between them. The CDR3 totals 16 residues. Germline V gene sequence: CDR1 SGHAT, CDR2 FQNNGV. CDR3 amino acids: CASSPWTGRVYNEQFF. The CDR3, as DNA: TGTGCCAGCAGCCCATGGACAGGGAGGGTCTACAATGAGCAGTTCTTC. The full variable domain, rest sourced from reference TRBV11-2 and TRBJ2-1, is EAGVAQSPRYKIIEKRQSVAFWCNPISGHATLYWYQQILGQGPKLLIQFQNNGVVDDSQLPKDRFSAERLKGVDSTLKIQPAKLEDSAVYLCASSPWTGRVYNEQFFGPGTRLTVL.

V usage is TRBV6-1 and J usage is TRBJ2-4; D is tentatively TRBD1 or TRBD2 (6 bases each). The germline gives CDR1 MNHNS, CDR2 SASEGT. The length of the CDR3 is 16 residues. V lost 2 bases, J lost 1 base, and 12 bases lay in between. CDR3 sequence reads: CASSELWGAAKNIQYF. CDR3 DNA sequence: TGTGCCAGCAGTGAACTTTGGGGGGCCGCCAAAAACATTCAGTACTTC.

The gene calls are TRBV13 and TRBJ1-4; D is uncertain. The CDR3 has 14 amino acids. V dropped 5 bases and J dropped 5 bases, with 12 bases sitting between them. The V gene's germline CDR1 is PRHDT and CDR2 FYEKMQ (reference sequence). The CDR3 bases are TGTGCCAGCAGCCTCCGGGTTCCAAATGAAAAACTGTTTTTT. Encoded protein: CASSLRVPNEKLFF.

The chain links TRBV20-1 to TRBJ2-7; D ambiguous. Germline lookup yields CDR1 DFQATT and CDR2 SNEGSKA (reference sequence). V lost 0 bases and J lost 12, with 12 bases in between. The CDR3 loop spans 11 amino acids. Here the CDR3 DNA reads TGCAGTGCTAGAGATTTTCCAATGCGGTACTTC. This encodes CSARDFPMRYF.

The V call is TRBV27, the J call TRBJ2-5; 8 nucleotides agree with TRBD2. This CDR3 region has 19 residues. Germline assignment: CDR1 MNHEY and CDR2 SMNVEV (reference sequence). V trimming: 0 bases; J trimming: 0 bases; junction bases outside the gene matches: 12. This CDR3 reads CASSLSFLAGLVHQETQYF. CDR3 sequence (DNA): TGTGCCAGCAGTTTATCGTTCCTAGCGGGTTTAGTCCACCAAGAGACCCAGTACTTC.

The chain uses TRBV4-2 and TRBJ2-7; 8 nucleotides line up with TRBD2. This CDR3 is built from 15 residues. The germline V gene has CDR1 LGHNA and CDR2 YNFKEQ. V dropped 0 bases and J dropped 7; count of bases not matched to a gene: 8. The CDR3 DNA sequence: TGTGCCAGCAGCCAAGAGATGGGCGGGAGGTGGGAGCAGTACTTC. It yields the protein CASSQEMGGRWEQYF.

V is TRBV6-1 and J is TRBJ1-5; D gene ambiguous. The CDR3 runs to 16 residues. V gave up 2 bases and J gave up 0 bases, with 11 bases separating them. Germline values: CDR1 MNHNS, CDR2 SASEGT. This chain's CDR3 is CASSEWAAFSNQPQHF. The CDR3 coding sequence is TGTGCCAGCAGTGAATGGGCGGCCTTTAGCAATCAGCCCCAGCATTTT.

CDR3 in amino acids: CASRGTGDRGQPQHF. DNA of the CDR3: TGTGCCAGCAGAGGGACCGGGGACAGGGGTCAGCCCCAGCATTTT. The rearrangement joins TRBV28 to TRBJ1-5; 10 bases agree with TRBD1. Looked up from germline, CDR1 is MDHEN and CDR2 is SYDVKM. The trim removed 6 bases at V and 6 bases at J, leaving 8 bases unmatched. The CDR3 runs 15 residues.